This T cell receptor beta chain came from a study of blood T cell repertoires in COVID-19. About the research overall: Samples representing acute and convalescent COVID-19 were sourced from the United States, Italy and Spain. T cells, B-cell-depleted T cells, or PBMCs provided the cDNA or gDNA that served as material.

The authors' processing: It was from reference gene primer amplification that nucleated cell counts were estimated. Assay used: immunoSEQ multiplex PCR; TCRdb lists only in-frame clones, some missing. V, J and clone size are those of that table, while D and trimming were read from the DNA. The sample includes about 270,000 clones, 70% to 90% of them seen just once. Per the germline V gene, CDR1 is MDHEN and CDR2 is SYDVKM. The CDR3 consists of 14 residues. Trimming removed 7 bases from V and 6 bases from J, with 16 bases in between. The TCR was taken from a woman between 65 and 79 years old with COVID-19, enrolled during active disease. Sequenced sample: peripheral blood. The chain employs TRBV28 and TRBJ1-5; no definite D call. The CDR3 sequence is CASMMRAVSQPQHF. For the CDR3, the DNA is TGTGCCAGCATGATGAGGGCTGTAAGTCAGCCCCAGCATTTT.